This note documents a single TCR beta chain sequence. Its antigen is currently not known. Base qualities were left out, and no much larger clone turns up one base away. Enrolling through a virtual design, the prospective study's participants ranged in age from about 18 to 89 years and lived across 24 United States geographic areas. Cohort assignment in the prospective study relied on participant-reported clinical history from a screening survey and a study questionnaire. ImmuneRACE Cohort 3 recovered participants were defined by two consecutive negative NP/OP PCR tests, healthcare professional clearance, or symptom resolution. Each participant in the prospective study had whole blood, serum and a nasopharyngeal or oropharyngeal swab collected by mobile phlebotomists. Participants in the prospective study had the option to provide additional blood draws and questionnaires over an approximately 2-month period. Blood samples from the prospective study were shipped frozen or at room temperature prior to DNA extraction.

This entry belongs to a study of blood T cell repertoires in COVID-19 (dated by TCRdb to about 2020). Regarding the research as a whole: Collaborator samples came from the United States, Italy and Spain and covered acute and convalescent phases of COVID-19. The prospective study material was composed of cDNA or gDNA derived from T cells, B-cell-depleted T cells, or PBMCs. Subjects who had been exposed to COVID-19, were actively infected with it, or had recovered from it provided the deeply sampled blood TCRbeta repertoires that made up the dataset. The repertoires were made available in a free public database intended to serve as a resource for research on the immune response to SARS-CoV-2. The samples were drawn from the first 160 participants of the ongoing ImmuneRACE study and from 950 to 1,500 subjects provided by 6 global collaborators. Sample metadata almost always included a de-identified subject ID, COVID-19 status, age in years and sex. Where HLA class I and class II types were available, the types were taken from metadata supplied by the sample provider, not from assay-based typing. Points the paper makes about the study in general: Clinical and demographic metadata were provided uncurated, with the amount varying by source and participant.

From the germline V gene, CDR1 is MRHNA and CDR2 is SNTAGT. Compared with germline, V lacks 0 bases and J lacks 7 bases; bases without a gene match: 2. Inclusive of the bounding cysteine and phenylalanine, the CDR3 is 14 residues long. The DNA shown is the 42-base CDR3, in frame from base 1. TCRbeta CDR3 regions were amplified from genomic DNA by means of the immunoSEQ Assay, a bias-controlled multiplex PCR. The original methods were these. The number of nucleated cells in each sample was estimated from the amplification of reference gene primers within the assay. To quantify the absolute abundance of each unique TCRbeta CDR3 rearrangement, sequence reads were collapsed and filtered. For each sample, productive Simpson clonality was calculated as the square root of Simpson's diversity index over productive rearrangements. Sourced from immuneACCESS, this table was stored by TCRdb with only in-frame sequences that have V and J called. A share of the clones is absent; for the studies checked, an unresolved V gene accounts for under half, and the remainder has no known explanation. The V and J calls and the clone size are those of that table, but D and trimming were determined from the DNA. The sample yields under 450,000 clones; roughly 80% were counted once. Of the sample, about 5% falls within the top ten clones.

The sequence derives from a woman aged 50 to 60 who had recovered from COVID-19. The chain was built from TRBV6-4 and TRBJ1-2; 10 junctional bases match TRBD1. Sequenced input: PBMCs or T cells enriched from blood (not recorded which). The nucleotides are TGTGCCAGCAGTGACTCGTGGGACAGGGGTGGCTACACCTTC. Its translation reads: CASSDSWDRGGYTF.